Listed here are 7 T cell receptor beta chains from one sample, sequenced in a study of Graves' ophthalmopathy and Graves' hyperthyroidism. RNA transcripts were the source from which TCR beta CDR3 regions were amplified. First-round RT-PCR relied on HTBI primers, and a second-round multiplex PCR came next. Each CDR3 protein gets one entry after TCRdb re-called the multiplex PCR reads with MiXCR. Of 900,000 to 1,200,000 distinct CDR3 sequences detected, 35% to 45% appear once; the ten largest clones hold 11%. Specimen: peripheral blood or thyroid tissue (not recorded which). The receptors originated from an adult man with Graves' hyperthyroidism.

This clonotype occurred once. This chain links TRBV20-1 with TRBJ2-5; 7 bases align to TRBD2. The J segment lost 1 base and the V segment lost 2 bases, leaving 7 bases of the junction unmatched. In germline, CDR1 is DFQATT, CDR2 SNEGSKA (reference sequence). This CDR3 is built from 15 residues. The CDR3 DNA is TGCAGTGCTAGATCCGGGTCTAGCGGCCAAGAGACCCAGTACTTC. It encodes CSARSGSSGQETQYF.

This chain joins TRBV29-1 and TRBJ1-2, with 9 bases identical to TRBD1. The CDR3 runs 15 residues. J was trimmed by 2 bases and V by 3 bases; bases with no gene match: 7. Germline values: CDR1 SQVTM, CDR2 ANQGSEA. CDR3 in DNA: TGCAGCGTTGACGTCTCGGGACAGGGAAACTATGGCTACACCTTC. Translation: CSVDVSGQGNYGYTF. Full variable domain (rest looked up from reference TRBV29-1 and TRBJ1-2): SAVISQKPSRDICQRGTSLTIQCQVDSQVTMMFWYRQQPGQSLTLIATANQGSEATYESGFVIDKFPISRPNLTFSTLTVSNMSPEDSSIYLCSVDVSGQGNYGYTFGSGTRLTVV.

This clonotype appeared many times. The rearrangement joins TRBV7-2 to TRBJ1-1; maybe TRBD1 (6 bases). From germline, CDR1 is SGHTA and CDR2 FQGNSA. Trimming removed 4 bases from V and 2 bases from J, with 14 bases in between. The CDR3 spans 15 residues. In DNA form, the CDR3 reads TGTGCCAGCAGCTCGGACAGTTGGACAAACACTGAAGCTTTCTTT. Encoded protein: CASSSDSWTNTEAFF.

This clonotype was counted many times. V usage is TRBV25-1 and J usage is TRBJ2-2; D is tentatively TRBD1 or TRBD2 (6 bases each). Germline V gene sequence: CDR1 MGHDK, CDR2 SYGVNS. This CDR3 is built from 15 residues. Deletions cut 4 bases from V and 7 bases from J, with 16 bases between. The CDR3 DNA sequence: TGTGCCAGCAGTGCGCTCGGGGGCGAAATCGGGGAGCTGTTTTTT. This gives the protein CASSALGGEIGELFF.

In its sample, this clonotype was seen a few times. V gene TRBV12-3 or TRBV12-4 combines with J gene TRBJ1-2, with D perhaps TRBD1 (6 bases). This CDR3 has 13 residues. The V end lost 3 bases, the J end lost 11 bases, and 16 bases lay between the germline ends. CDR3 in amino acids: CASSLRGRGGYTF. The CDR3 bases are TGTGCCAGCAGTTTGAGGGGGAGGGGTGGTTACACCTTC.

This clonotype was seen a handful of times. The V call is TRBV6-1, the J call TRBJ1-6; D is undetermined. There are 19 residues in the CDR3. Trimming pared 6 bases from V and 7 bases from J, leaving 28 bases between. The germline gives CDR1 MNHNS, CDR2 SASEGT. CDR3 nucleotides: TGTGCCAGCAGCACCTCGGGCGGGCCCGGGCTGAGTTGGAATTCACCCCTCCACTTT. This translates into CASSTSGGPGLSWNSPLHF.

The chain recombines TRBV29-1 with TRBJ1-4; D is uncertain. The CDR3 has 13 residues. Trimming left V 0 bases short and J 8 bases short, with 10 bases between. Germline CDR1 is SQVTM and CDR2 is ANQGSEA. Here the CDR3 DNA reads TGCAGCGTTGAAGAAGGCCGCGGAGAAAAACTGTTTTTT. It specifies CSVEEGRGEKLFF.